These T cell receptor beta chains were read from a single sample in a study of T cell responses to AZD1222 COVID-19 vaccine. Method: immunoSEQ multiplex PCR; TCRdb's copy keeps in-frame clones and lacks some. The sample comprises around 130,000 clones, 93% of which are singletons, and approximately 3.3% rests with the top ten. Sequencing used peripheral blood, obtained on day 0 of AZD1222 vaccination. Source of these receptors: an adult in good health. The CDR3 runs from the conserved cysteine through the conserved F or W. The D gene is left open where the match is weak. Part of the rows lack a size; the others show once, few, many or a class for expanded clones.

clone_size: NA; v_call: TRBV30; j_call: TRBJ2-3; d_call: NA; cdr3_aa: CAWGLTGSLDTQYF; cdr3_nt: TGTGCCTGGGGTCTGACGGGGAGCCTGGATACGCAGTATTTT
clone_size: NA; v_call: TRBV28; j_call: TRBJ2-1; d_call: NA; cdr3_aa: CATLRDEQFF; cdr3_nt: TGTGCCACCCTTCGGGATGAGCAGTTCTTC
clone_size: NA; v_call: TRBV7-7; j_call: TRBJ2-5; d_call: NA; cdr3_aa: CASSPHPDSPETQYF; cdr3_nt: TGTGCTAGCAGCCCACATCCCGACAGTCCCGAGACCCAGTACTTC
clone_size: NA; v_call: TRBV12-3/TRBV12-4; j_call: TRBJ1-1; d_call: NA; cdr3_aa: CASSFSQNTEAFF; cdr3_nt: TGTGCCAGCAGTTTTAGTCAGAACACTGAAGCTTTCTTT
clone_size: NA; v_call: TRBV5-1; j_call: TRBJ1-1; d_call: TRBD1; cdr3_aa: CASRPDRDTEAFF; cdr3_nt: TGCGCCAGCAGACCCGACAGGGACACTGAAGCTTTCTTT
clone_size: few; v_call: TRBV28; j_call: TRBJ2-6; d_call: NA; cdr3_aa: CASSTGSGANVLTF; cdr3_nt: TGTGCCAGCAGTACAGGGTCTGGGGCCAACGTCCTGACTTTC
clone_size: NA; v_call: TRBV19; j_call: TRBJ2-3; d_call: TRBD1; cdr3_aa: CASSGDRGLADTQYF; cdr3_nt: TGTGCCAGTAGTGGGGACAGGGGTTTAGCAGATACGCAGTATTTT
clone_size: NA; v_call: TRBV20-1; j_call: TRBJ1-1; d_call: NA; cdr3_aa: CSAVWDLEAFF; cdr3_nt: TGCAGTGCTGTATGGGACCTCGAAGCTTTCTTT
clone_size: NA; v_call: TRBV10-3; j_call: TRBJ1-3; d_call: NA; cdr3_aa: CAARGQFSGNTIYF; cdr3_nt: TGTGCCGCCCGCGGACAGTTCTCTGGAAACACCATATATTTT
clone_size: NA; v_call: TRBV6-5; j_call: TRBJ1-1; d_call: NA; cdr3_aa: CASSSMNTEAFF; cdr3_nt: TGTGCCAGCAGCTCTATGAACACTGAAGCTTTCTTT
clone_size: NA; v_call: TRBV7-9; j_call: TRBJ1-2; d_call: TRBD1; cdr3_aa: CASSLVGSAQGASGYTF; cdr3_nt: TGTGCCAGCAGCTTAGTCGGGAGTGCGCAGGGGGCGAGCGGCTACACCTTC
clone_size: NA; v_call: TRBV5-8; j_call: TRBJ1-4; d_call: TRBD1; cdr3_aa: CASSLYRGPSDNEKLFF; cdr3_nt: TGTGCCAGCAGCTTGTACAGGGGGCCGTCGGATAATGAAAAACTGTTTTTT
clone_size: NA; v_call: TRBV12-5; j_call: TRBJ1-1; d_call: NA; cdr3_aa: CASGLNTEAFF; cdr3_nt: TGTGCTAGTGGCCTGAACACTGAAGCTTTCTTT
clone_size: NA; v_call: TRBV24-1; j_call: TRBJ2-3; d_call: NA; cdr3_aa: CATAVGEADTQYF; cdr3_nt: TGTGCCACCGCGGTGGGAGAGGCAGATACGCAGTATTTT
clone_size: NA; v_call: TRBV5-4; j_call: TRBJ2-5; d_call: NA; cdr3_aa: CASRPGTPQETQYF; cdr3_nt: TGTGCCAGCAGGCCCGGGACTCCGCAAGAGACCCAGTACTTC
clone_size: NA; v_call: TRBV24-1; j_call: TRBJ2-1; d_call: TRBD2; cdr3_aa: CATSDLGTSSFDEQFF; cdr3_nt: TGTGCCACCAGTGATCTGGGGACTAGCAGTTTCGATGAGCAGTTCTTC